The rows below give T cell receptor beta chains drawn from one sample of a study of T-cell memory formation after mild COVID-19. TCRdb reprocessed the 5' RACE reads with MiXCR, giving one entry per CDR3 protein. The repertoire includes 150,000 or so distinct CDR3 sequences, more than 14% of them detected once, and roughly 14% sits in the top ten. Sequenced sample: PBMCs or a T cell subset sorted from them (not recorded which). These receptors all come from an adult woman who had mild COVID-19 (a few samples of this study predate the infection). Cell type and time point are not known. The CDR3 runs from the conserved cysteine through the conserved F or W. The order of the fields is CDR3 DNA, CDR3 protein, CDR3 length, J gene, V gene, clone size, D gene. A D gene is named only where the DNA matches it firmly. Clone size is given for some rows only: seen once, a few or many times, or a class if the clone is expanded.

TGTGCCACCAGTGATTTGTCCGGGTCGAACACCGGGGAGCTGTTTTTT CATSDLSGSNTGELFF 16 TRBJ2-2 TRBV24-1 few -
TGTGCCACTTCCCCCGGACAGACGACTGAAGCTTTCTTT CATSPGQTTEAFF 13 TRBJ1-1 TRBV6-6 - -
TGTGCCAGCAGCGTAGAATCGGTAGCGGGAGAGACCCAGTACTTC CASSVESVAGETQYF 15 TRBJ2-5 TRBV9 - TRBD2
TGTGCCAGCAGTTTATGGGGCCAGGGGGACCATCGGAGCTCTGGAAACACCATATATTTT CASSLWGQGDHRSSGNTIYF 20 TRBJ1-3 TRBV27 - TRBD1
TGTGCCAGCAGCTTAGAAGCAGGGGGCTTACATGAGCAGTTCTTC CASSLEAGGLHEQFF 15 TRBJ2-1 TRBV7-9 few TRBD1
TGTGCCAGTAGGACCGGACAGGCGAACTCCTACGAGCAGTACTTC CASRTGQANSYEQYF 15 TRBJ2-7 TRBV2 few TRBD1
TGTGCCAGCAGACCCGGGACTAGCGCCCCCAATGAGCAGTTCTTC CASRPGTSAPNEQFF 15 TRBJ2-1 TRBV12-3/TRBV12-4 - TRBD2
TGTGCCAGCAGTTTCAACGGAAACTATGGCTACACCTTC CASSFNGNYGYTF 13 TRBJ1-2 TRBV27 - -
TGTGCCAGCAACCCGACAGGGGTAGGGACTGAAGCTTTCTTT CASNPTGVGTEAFF 14 TRBJ1-1 TRBV12-3/TRBV12-4 few TRBD1
TGTGCCAGCAGTGAGATAGTGACGGCCTCTGGGGCCAACGTCCTGACTTTC CASSEIVTASGANVLTF 17 TRBJ2-6 TRBV2 few -
TGTGCCAGCAGCTTAGCGCTTAATTACGGACACTCCCCTTCGGGGGCCAACGTCCTGACTTTC CASSLALNYGHSPSGANVLTF 21 TRBJ2-6 TRBV7-2 few -
TGTGCCAGCAGCGGGGGCAGGGCTCAGGGCCAGTACTTC CASSGGRAQGQYF 13 TRBJ2-5 TRBV12-3/TRBV12-4 - -
TGTGCCAGCAGCTTGGTATCTAGCCATGAGCAGTTCTTC CASSLVSSHEQFF 13 TRBJ2-1 TRBV5-5 many -
TGCGCCAGCAGCCCTACTCCGACTAGCGAGGATACGCAGTATTTT CASSPTPTSEDTQYF 15 TRBJ2-3 TRBV5-1 few TRBD2
TGTGCCAGCAGTTTAAGGGAGGGTGGATACGAGCAGTACTTC CASSLREGGYEQYF 14 TRBJ2-7 TRBV27 many TRBD2
TGTGCCAGAAGCTCCCGGACTGGCTCCTACAATGAGCAGTTCTTC CARSSRTGSYNEQFF 15 TRBJ2-1 TRBV13 - -
TGCAGTGCTAGATGGACGGCCTATGGCTACACCTTC CSARWTAYGYTF 12 TRBJ1-2 TRBV20-1 - -
TGTGCCAGCAGCTTGATATGGTCACAGATCGCGAACACCGGGGAGCTGTTTTTT CASSLIWSQIANTGELFF 18 TRBJ2-2 TRBV7-9 - -
TGCGCCAGCAGCCAAGATACCGGCACTGGGACAGATACGCAGTATTTT CASSQDTGTGTDTQYF 16 TRBJ2-3 TRBV4-3 few -
TGTGCCAGCAGTGAAGTCGGGGGGAGCTCCATTGCTAACTATGGCTACACCTTC CASSEVGGSSIANYGYTF 18 TRBJ1-2 TRBV6-1 - -
TGTGCCAGCTCACCACCGGAAGTAAAGATGGGGACCCAGTACTTC CASSPPEVKMGTQYF 15 TRBJ2-5 TRBV18 few -
TGCAGTGCTAGGATTCAGCGGCGGCCTAGCACAGATACGCAGTATTTT CSARIQRRPSTDTQYF 16 TRBJ2-3 TRBV20-1 few -
TGTGCCAGCAGCCAAGATCGTGGCTACACCTTC CASSQDRGYTF 11 TRBJ1-2 TRBV3-1 - -
TGTGCCACCAGCACAGTGAACACCGGGGAGCTGTTTTTT CATSTVNTGELFF 13 TRBJ2-2 TRBV15 few -
TGCGCCAGCAGCCAAGGCCCCGGGGACGGGGGTGAAAAACTGTTTTTT CASSQGPGDGGEKLFF 16 TRBJ1-4 TRBV4-1 - -
TGTGCCAGCAGTATACTACCGGGACTAGCGGGGAGCCAGAACACCGGGGAGCTGTTTTTT CASSILPGLAGSQNTGELFF 20 TRBJ2-2 TRBV25-1 - TRBD2
TGTGCCAGCAGTTACGCCGGGCCCCACTACGAGCAGTACTTC CASSYAGPHYEQYF 14 TRBJ2-7 TRBV6-6 - -
TGCAGCGCCGAAGAGGGACTAGGAAATGAGCAGTTCTTC CSAEEGLGNEQFF 13 TRBJ2-1 TRBV29-1 many TRBD2
TGTGCCAGTAAACAGCGGGAGTACACCGGGGAGCTGTTTTTT CASKQREYTGELFF 14 TRBJ2-2 TRBV19 few TRBD2
TGTGCCAGCAGCTTGCCAGGGCTTGAGCAGTTCTTC CASSLPGLEQFF 12 TRBJ2-1 TRBV7-9 - -
TGTGCCAGCAGCCTTAGGTCGGCTAGCGGAAAAGAGACCCAGTACTTC CASSLRSASGKETQYF 16 TRBJ2-5 TRBV9 few TRBD2
TGTGCCAGCAGCTTTCTCGGACAGGGAGGCGATGAGCAGTTCTTC CASSFLGQGGDEQFF 15 TRBJ2-1 TRBV7-3 many TRBD1
TGCAGTGCTAGAGATCCGGCGACAGGGGGTCAGTATTTT CSARDPATGGQYF 13 TRBJ2-3 TRBV20-1 - TRBD1
TGCAGCGTTGAAGATCTGGCAGCGAACACCGGGGAGCTGTTTTTT CSVEDLAANTGELFF 15 TRBJ2-2 TRBV29-1 few -
TGCAGCGTTGAACCTGGGACTAGCGGTTTCACAGATACGCAGTATTTT CSVEPGTSGFTDTQYF 16 TRBJ2-3 TRBV29-1 - TRBD2
TGTGCCAGCAGCTTGAGAGGGGGTGCGTACCAAGAGACCCAGTACTTC CASSLRGGAYQETQYF 16 TRBJ2-5 TRBV5-5 - -
TGTGCCAGCAGCGGTACCACCTCAGGGGTGGAGACCCAGTACTTC CASSGTTSGVETQYF 15 TRBJ2-5 TRBV7-9 - -
TGTGCAAGTCGCTCGGGACTAGCGGGCCGCACAGATACGCAGTATTTT CASRSGLAGRTDTQYF 16 TRBJ2-3 TRBV12-2 - -
TGTGCCATCAGTGAGCTACAGTCACCCCTCCACTTT CAISELQSPLHF 12 TRBJ1-6 TRBV10-3 few -
TGTGCCAGCAGCCAATCGAACGCTGAAGCTTTCTTT CASSQSNAEAFF 12 TRBJ1-1 TRBV3-1 - -
TGTGCCAGCAGCTTCTCTGAGGATAAGAATGAGCAGTTCTTC CASSFSEDKNEQFF 14 TRBJ2-1 TRBV9 few -